The 11 T cell receptor beta chains below come from one sample, sequenced in a study of spatial heterogeneity in lung cancer. Time point denoted: sample taken at primary tumor resection. Whole RNA came from tumor, nontumor lung or frozen PBMC and was sequenced without being sorted. TCRdb redid the calling of the 5' RACE reads with MiXCR, one entry per CDR3 protein. The sample holds 40,000 or so distinct CDR3 sequences, around 5.2% seen once. The source was PBMCs, collected at surgery. The source of these receptors is a female donor with early-stage non-small cell lung cancer.

This rearrangement joins TRBV28 to TRBJ2-4; 8 bases line up with TRBD2. The germline V gene has CDR1 MDHEN and CDR2 SYDVKM. V gave up 5 bases and J gave up 4 bases; unmatched junction bases: 7. This CDR3 contains 15 residues. The CDR3 bases are TGTGCCAGCAGTCCGGGGGGGACTGAGAAAAACATTCAGTACTTC. This translates into CASSPGGTEKNIQYF. The full variable domain, its missing parts supplied by reference TRBV28 and TRBJ2-4, is DVKVTQSSRYLVKRTGEKVFLECVQDMDHENMFWYRQDPGLGLRLIYFSYDVKMKEKGDIPEGYSVSREKKERFSLILESASTNQTSMYLCASSPGGTEKNIQYFGAGTRLSVL.

This clonotype has a count of ten or more. The chain combines TRBV27 with TRBJ1-2, with 9 bases matching TRBD1. V shed 5 bases, J shed 8 bases, and the junction held 9 bases outside the gene matches. Per the germline V gene, CDR1 is MNHEY and CDR2 is SMNVEV (reference sequence). The CDR3 runs to 14 residues. This CDR3 is CASSTWDRASGYTF. The CDR3 DNA is TGTGCCAGCAGTACCTGGGACAGGGCTTCCGGCTACACCTTC.

The rearrangement uses TRBV6-6 and TRBJ2-1; 10 bases align to TRBD2. The CDR3 consists of 15 residues. Germline V gene data show CDR1 as MNHNY and CDR2 as SVGAGI (reference sequence). Trimming removed 2 bases from V and 4 bases from J; junction bases left unmatched: 2. The CDR3 loop reads CASSYVSGGYNEQFF. The CDR3 DNA follows: TGTGCCAGCAGTTACGTTAGCGGGGGGTACAATGAGCAGTTCTTC.

The V gene is TRBV20-1, the J gene TRBJ2-1, with D possibly TRBD2 on 6 matching bases. Trimming left V 2 bases short and J 5 bases short, with 19 bases between. CDR1 is DFQATT, CDR2 SNEGSKA, per germline (reference sequence). CDR3 length: 16 residues. The CDR3 nucleotides read TGCAGTGCTAGACTTTTCGTTAGCGGCCGCAACAATGAGCAGTTCTTC. The encoded protein is CSARLFVSGRNNEQFF.

This clonotype was detected ten times or more. This sequence joins TRBV4-1 and TRBJ2-5; perhaps TRBD2 as D (5 bases). Germline loops: CDR1 MGHRA, CDR2 YSYEKL. This CDR3 region has 12 residues. Trimming stripped 1 base from V and 7 bases from J, with 7 bases between. As DNA, the CDR3 is TGCGCCAGCAGCCAAGGCGCGGGGACCCAGTACTTC. This translates into CASSQGAGTQYF.

This clonotype was seen only a few times. The junction differs from germline at one of its ends, possibly a read error. The V gene is TRBV4-2, the J gene TRBJ2-1; D may correspond to TRBD1 or TRBD2 (6 bases each). The CDR3 contains 16 residues. Germline loops: CDR1 LGHNA, CDR2 YNFKEQ. The chain's CDR3 is CVSSPQWRGDNNEQFF. DNA of the CDR3: TGTGTCAGCAGCCCCCAGTGGAGGGGGGACAACAATGAGCAGTTCTTC.

This clonotype showed up many times. The rearrangement joins TRBV29-1 to TRBJ2-7; D is possibly TRBD2 (5 bases). This CDR3 spans 12 amino acids. The V end lost 0 bases, the J end lost 3 bases, and 6 bases lay between the germline ends. Germline values: CDR1 SQVTM, CDR2 ANQGSEA. This CDR3 reads CSVEEAGYEQYF. DNA for the CDR3: TGCAGCGTTGAAGAGGCGGGCTACGAGCAGTACTTC.

In this sample, this clonotype turned up a few times. The chain uses TRBV18 and TRBJ1-5, with D unresolved. CDR3 length: 15 residues. V was shortened by 5 bases and J by 0 bases, with 11 bases between the two germline ends. From germline, CDR1 is KGHSH and CDR2 LQKENI. CDR3 sequence reads: CASSSRRYSNQPQHF. CDR3 nucleotide sequence: TGTGCCAGCTCAAGCCGGCGGTATAGCAATCAGCCCCAGCATTTT.

This clonotype has only a few counts. CDR3 region: CASSPYRGGYTF. The CDR3, as DNA: TGTGCCAGCAGCCCGTACAGGGGAGGCTACACCTTC. V gene TRBV3-1 combines with J gene TRBJ1-2; TRBD1 aligns across 7 bases. Germline assignment: CDR1 LGHDT and CDR2 YNNKEL (reference sequence). Losses at the gene ends were 4 bases for V and 8 bases for J; bases not matched to a gene: 4. There are 12 residues in the CDR3.

This clonotype showed up many times. In DNA form, the CDR3 reads TGCAGCGTCCCCGGACAGGCTAGCACAGATACGCAGTATTTT. Translation: CSVPGQASTDTQYF. J is TRBJ2-3 and V is TRBV29-1, with 7 nucleotides matching TRBD1. Per germline, CDR1 SQVTM and CDR2 ANQGSEA. This CDR3 spans 14 amino acids. V gave up 6 bases and J gave up 0 bases; unmatched junction bases: 6.

This clonotype was observed many times. CDR3 DNA: TGTGCCAGCTCACCACCGCTAGCGGGGGGCACAGATACGCAGTATTTT. It codes for CASSPPLAGGTDTQYF. The chain has TRBV18 and TRBJ2-3; 10 positions match TRBD2. The CDR3 contains 16 residues. Germline CDR1 and CDR2: KGHSH and LQKENI. The V gene end was trimmed by 0 bases and the J gene end by 1 base; junction bases not matched to a gene: 1.